A single sample gave rise to the 18 T cell receptor beta chains below, sequenced in a study of siplizumab effects on memory and regulatory T cells (dated by TCRdb to about 2019). Libraries were constructed by the immunoSEQ multiplex PCR assay. TCRdb carries this immuneACCESS record with in-frame sequences only. Its versions omit some clonotypes, under half of them owing to an unresolved V gene in the studies checked, with the rest unexplained. For this sample the table gives about 120,000 clones, of which 93% were detected only once. Of the sample, around 0.16% falls within the top ten clones. Sample: non-Treg CD4+ T cells sorted from blood. The cell subset or site label for this specimen denotes: FACS-sorted unstimulated CD4+ non-regulatory T cells. These receptors all come from a human donor in good health.

The chain recombines TRBV27 with TRBJ1-2; 7 bases match TRBD1. The CDR3 runs to 15 residues. Per germline, CDR1 MNHEY and CDR2 SMNVEV (reference sequence). Trimming removed 8 bases from V and 5 bases from J; junction bases left unmatched: 14. Here the CDR3 reads CASARGGQNYYGYTF. For the CDR3, the DNA is TGTGCCAGCGCCCGGGGGGGACAGAACTATTATGGCTACACCTTC.

This chain links TRBV15 with TRBJ1-3; D call uncertain. Looked up from germline, CDR1 is LNHNV and CDR2 is YYDKDF (reference sequence). V shed 4 bases and J shed 4 bases, with 17 bases lying between them. This CDR3 comprises 16 residues. The CDR3 nucleotides are TGTGCCACCAGCACACTGGGTTTCTTCGCCGGAAACACCATATATTTT. It yields the protein CATSTLGFFAGNTIYF.

V gene TRBV30 combines with J gene TRBJ2-2; a possible D gene is TRBD2 (5 bases). Trimming pared 3 bases from V and 0 bases from J, leaving 14 bases between. Germline V gene lookup returns CDR1 GTSNPN and CDR2 SVGIG (reference sequence). This CDR3 has 16 residues. CDR3 protein: CAWRRVAGANTGELFF. The CDR3 bases are TGTGCCTGGAGGAGGGTTGCGGGTGCGAACACCGGGGAGCTGTTTTTT. Full variable domain (missing parts from reference TRBV30 and TRBJ2-2): SQTIHQWPATLVQPVGSPLSLECTVEGTSNPNLYWYRQAAGRGLQLLFYSVGIGQISSEVPQNLSASRPQDRQFILSSKKLLLSDSGFYLCAWRRVAGANTGELFFGEGSRLTVL.

Regarding this clone: This sample includes further DNA sequences coding for the same CDR3. V usage is TRBV6-1 and J usage is TRBJ1-3; no reliable D call. The CDR3 contains 12 residues. From germline, CDR1 is MNHNS and CDR2 SASEGT. Trimming stripped 4 bases from V and 1 base from J, with 2 bases between. The DNA for the CDR3 is TGTGCCAGCAGTGTATCTGGAAACACCATATATTTT. Its translation is CASSVSGNTIYF.

V usage is TRBV6-5 and J usage is TRBJ1-3, with TRBD1 as a possible D gene (5 bases). Germline CDR1 is MNHEY and CDR2 is SVGAGI. The V gene lost 5 bases and the J gene lost 0 bases, with 11 bases spanning the gap. There are 15 residues in the CDR3. The chain's CDR3 is CASSAHRSSGNTIYF. In DNA, the CDR3 is TGTGCCAGCAGTGCACACAGGTCCTCTGGAAACACCATATATTTT.

This clone was counted a single time. The rearrangement joins TRBV7-3 to TRBJ2-1; tentative D call: TRBD2 (6 bases). Looked up from germline, CDR1 is SGHTA and CDR2 is FQGTGA. The CDR3 contains 13 residues. V lost 2 bases and J 7 bases, leaving 9 bases between the germline ends. Written as DNA, the CDR3 is TGTGCCAGCAGCTTAGGAGGGGTAAATGAGCAGTTCTTC. Residues: CASSLGGVNEQFF.

The table lists this clone with a count of one. The chain uses TRBV19 and TRBJ1-5, with TRBD1 as a possible D gene (6 bases). The germline CDR1 and CDR2 sequences are LNHDA and SQIVND (reference sequence). Trimming left V 7 bases short and J 6 bases short, with 13 bases between. The CDR3 extends over 13 amino acids. CDR3 DNA sequence: TGTGCCAGTACCTCGACAGGCCCTCAGCCCCAGCATTTT. Protein: CASTSTGPQPQHF.

V is TRBV4-1 and J is TRBJ2-5; D is undetermined. Trimming stripped 4 bases from V and 2 bases from J, with 8 bases between. Germline loops: CDR1 MGHRA, CDR2 YSYEKL. CDR3 length: 13 amino acids. In DNA form, the CDR3 reads TGCGCCAGCAGCCGGGGTCAACAAGAGACCCAGTACTTC. This sequence encodes CASSRGQQETQYF.

Only one count was recorded for this clone. The CDR3 loop reads CATNAGTEGGEQYF. CDR3 sequence (DNA): TGTGCCACCAACGCCGGGACGGAGGGGGGGGAGCAGTACTTC. The V call is TRBV19, the J call TRBJ2-7; D is possibly TRBD2 (7 bases). Germline CDR1 is LNHDA and CDR2 is SQIVND (reference sequence). CDR3 length: 14 amino acids. Trimming stripped 10 bases from V and 7 bases from J, with 23 bases between.

In this sample, this clone turned up a few times. The rearrangement uses TRBV28 and TRBJ2-1; TRBD1 is a possible D gene (7 bases). CDR1 is MDHEN, CDR2 SYDVKM, per germline. This CDR3 is built from 15 residues. Trimming took 7 bases from V and 10 from J, leaving 23 bases between them. The CDR3 spells CASTDDREVSGEQFF. The CDR3 nucleotides read TGTGCCAGCACCGACGACAGGGAGGTGTCGGGGGAGCAGTTCTTC.

This chain links TRBV5-6 with TRBJ1-2; D possibly corresponds to TRBD1 (6 bases). Germline V gene data show CDR1 as SGHDT and CDR2 as YYEEEE. This CDR3 is built from 17 residues. Trimming stripped 4 bases from V and 3 bases from J, with 22 bases between. The CDR3 nucleotides are TGTGCCAGCAGCAGACGCTTTAATCCAGGGGTACACTATGGCTACACCTTC. Protein: CASSRRFNPGVHYGYTF.

The gene calls are TRBV2 and TRBJ2-3, with TRBD1 as a possible D gene (6 bases). V lost 4 bases and J lost 9, with 14 bases in between. Germline lookup yields CDR1 SNHLY and CDR2 FYNNEI. The CDR3 extends over 13 amino acids. This CDR3 reads CASSALTGWTQYF. Written as DNA, the CDR3 is TGTGCCAGCAGTGCGTTAACAGGGTGGACGCAGTATTTT. Drawing the rest from reference TRBV2 and TRBJ2-3, the complete variable domain is EPEVTQTPSHQVTQMGQEVILRCVPISNHLYFYWYRQILGQKVEFLVSFYNNEISEKSEIFDDQFSVERPDGSNFTLKIRSTKLEDSAMYFCASSALTGWTQYFGPGTRLTVL.

This clone was detected once. Other DNA sequences within the sample encode an identical CDR3. As DNA, the CDR3 is TGTGCCAGCTCACCAGGCATCGACACTGAAGCTTTCTTT. It is translated as CASSPGIDTEAFF. The chain couples TRBV18 to TRBJ1-1, with unresolved D. This CDR3 region has 13 residues. Germline CDR1 is KGHSH and CDR2 is LQKENI. Trimming removed 2 bases at V and 3 bases at J, with 7 bases between. The whole variable domain, filled in from reference TRBV18 and TRBJ1-1, reads NAGVMQNPRHLVRRRGQEARLRCSPMKGHSHVYWYRQLPEEGLKFMVYLQKENIIDESGMPKERFSAEFPKEGPSILRIQQVVRGDSAAYFCASSPGIDTEAFFGQGTRLTVV.

This chain links TRBV5-1 with TRBJ2-2, with 10 bases lining up with TRBD1. The CDR3 loop spans 16 amino acids. J gave up 2 bases and V 4 bases, and 5 bases lay outside the gene matches. Germline loops: CDR1 SGHRS, CDR2 YFSETQ. CDR3 DNA sequence: TGCGCCAGCAGCATTAGGACAGGGGGTAACACCGGGGAGCTGTTTTTT. Translation: CASSIRTGGNTGELFF.

V usage is TRBV6-5 and J usage is TRBJ1-2; D is perhaps TRBD1 (5 bases). Trimming removed 0 bases at V and 2 bases at J, with 10 bases between. Germline V gene sequence: CDR1 MNHEY, CDR2 SVGAGI. This CDR3 has 15 residues. In DNA form, the CDR3 reads TGTGCCAGCAGTTACTCGAAGACAGTGAACTATGGCTACACCTTC. This codes for CASSYSKTVNYGYTF.

This clone was seen only a few times. The chain has TRBV4-2 and TRBJ2-2; D is unclear. Trimming removed 0 bases from V and 1 base from J, with 6 bases in between. CDR3 length equals 15 residues. Germline lookup yields CDR1 LGHNA and CDR2 YNFKEQ. Written as DNA, the CDR3 is TGTGCCAGCAGCCAAGACTGGGAGAACACCGGGGAGCTGTTTTTT. Protein: CASSQDWENTGELFF.

The gene calls are TRBV2 and TRBJ1-1, with D perhaps matching TRBD1 (5 bases). The ends were cut back, 8 bases at V and 0 bases at J, with 10 bases in the middle. The V gene's germline CDR1 is SNHLY and CDR2 FYNNEI. The CDR3 totals 13 residues. CDR3 amino acids: CASGDGMNTEAFF. Here the CDR3 DNA reads TGTGCCAGCGGGGACGGAATGAACACTGAAGCTTTCTTT.

CDR3 nucleotides: TGTGCCAGCAGCTTAGGGGACTCGCGCGAGCAGTACTTC. This translates into CASSLGDSREQYF. The V gene is TRBV11-1, the J gene TRBJ2-7, with D perhaps matching TRBD2 (6 bases). With 1 base removed from V and 6 bases from J, the gap between germline ends came to 10 bases. The CDR3 contains 13 residues. Germline V CDR1 and CDR2: SGHAT, FQDESV (reference sequence).